A selection of T cell receptor beta chains follows, all from one sample in a study of vaccination and CD4 T cells after COVID-19. MiXCR, run by TCRdb on the PCR reads, gives a single entry per CDR3 protein. This sample yields 9,500 or so distinct CDR3 sequences, of which around 67% are seen a single time; roughly 10% belongs to the top ten. Their cognate antigens are unknown. The material was CD4+ T cells from blood, cultured in vitro, obtained before SARS-CoV-2 vaccination. The receptors originated from a human donor who had recovered from COVID-19. Each CDR3 is given with its conserved first and last residue. A D gene is named only where the DNA matches it firmly. Size tells how often a clone was seen (once, few, many) or the class of an expanded clone, and some rows leave it out.

>-|-|TRBJ1-4|TRBV7-2
CASSLVADSNEKLFF
TGTGCCAGCAGCTTAGTGGCGGACTCTAATGAAAAACTGTTTTTT
>once|-|TRBJ1-2|TRBV1
CTSSQGHYGYTF
TGCACCAGCAGCCAAGGACACTATGGCTACACCTTC
>-|-|TRBJ2-5|TRBV6-5
CASSYGGRGFQETQYF
TGTGCCAGCAGTTACGGAGGCCGGGGGTTTCAAGAGACCCAGTACTTC
>few|TRBD1|TRBJ2-7|TRBV6-1
CASEDRGSYEQYF
TGTGCCAGTGAGGACAGGGGCTCCTACGAGCAGTACTTC
>-|-|TRBJ1-5|TRBV10-3
CAICAVPDQPQHF
TGTGCCATCTGTGCAGTTCCCGATCAGCCCCAGCATTTT
>-|-|TRBJ1-2|TRBV4-3
CASSQVARDYGYTF
TGCGCCAGCAGCCAAGTAGCCAGGGACTATGGCTACACCTTC
>few|TRBD2|TRBJ2-3|TRBV27
CASRLVASGRLSTDTQYF
TGTGCCAGCAGATTAGTGGCTAGCGGGAGACTGAGCACAGATACGCAGTATTTT
>-|-|TRBJ2-7|TRBV5-1
CASSSGNGNSYEQYF
TGCGCCAGCAGCTCTGGGAACGGAAACTCCTACGAGCAGTACTTC
>once|TRBD2|TRBJ2-1|TRBV30
CAWKGLAGYNEQFF
TGTGCCTGGAAGGGGCTAGCGGGATATAATGAGCAGTTCTTC
>-|-|TRBJ1-5|TRBV2
CASSGGPGGQPQHF
TGTGCCAGCAGTGGGGGGCCCGGGGGGCAGCCCCAGCATTTT
>-|-|TRBJ1-1|TRBV20-1
CSASMDGGGWYTEAFF
TGCAGTGCTAGCATGGACGGTGGTGGATGGTACACTGAAGCTTTCTTT
>few|-|TRBJ1-2|TRBV6-5
CASSYLGVHYGYTF
TGTGCCAGCAGTTACTTAGGGGTGCACTATGGCTACACCTTC
>-|TRBD1|TRBJ2-7|TRBV19
CASSRDRVYEQYF
TGTGCCAGTAGCCGGGACAGGGTCTACGAGCAGTACTTC
>-|TRBD2|TRBJ2-1|TRBV20-1
CRLGSGLRNNEQFF
TGCAGGTTAGGGTCGGGACTACGCAACAATGAGCAGTTCTTC
>-|TRBD1|TRBJ2-5|TRBV12-3/TRBV12-4
CASSLQGAIPQETQYF
TGTGCCAGCAGTCTACAGGGGGCCATACCCCAAGAGACCCAGTACTTC
>-|-|TRBJ2-3|TRBV5-1
CASSFSGADTQYF
TGCGCCAGCAGCTTCTCAGGGGCAGATACGCAGTATTTT
>-|TRBD2|TRBJ2-2|TRBV20-1
CSARQSGRGGELFF
TGCAGTGCTCGACAGTCTGGGAGGGGCGGGGAGCTGTTTTTT
>-|-|TRBJ2-5|TRBV20-1
CSAPGAQGFQETQYF
TGCAGTGCTCCGGGGGCCCAGGGCTTCCAAGAGACCCAGTACTTC
>-|-|TRBJ1-2|TRBV7-2
CASSFGNDYGYTF
TGTGCCAGCAGCTTTGGCAACGACTATGGCTACACCTTC
>-|TRBD1|TRBJ2-2|TRBV27
CASRPLGTAGELFF
TGTGCCAGCAGACCGCTTGGGACAGCCGGTGAGCTGTTTTTT
>-|-|TRBJ2-7|TRBV30
CAWKLGRAYEQYF
TGTGCCTGGAAATTAGGCAGAGCCTACGAGCAGTACTTC
>once|-|TRBJ2-7|TRBV5-6
CASSFRVLRKEQYF
TGTGCCAGCAGTTTCAGGGTCCTCCGGAAAGAGCAGTACTTC
>-|-|TRBJ1-1|TRBV7-9
CASSSLRDTEAYF
TGTGCCAGCAGCTCCCTTCGGGACACTGAAGCTTACTTT
>once|-|TRBJ2-2|TRBV30
CAWSVRTTRGELFF
TGTGCCTGGAGTGTACGTACCACACGCGGGGAGCTGTTTTTT
>few|-|TRBJ1-5|TRBV7-8
CASSLASRGGNQPQHF
TGTGCCAGCAGCTTAGCTTCGAGGGGCGGCAATCAGCCCCAGCATTTT
>-|-|TRBJ1-6|TRBV7-9
CASSRSGGYNSPLHF
TGTGCCAGCAGCCGATCGGGGGGCTATAATTCACCCCTCCACTTT
>few|TRBD1|TRBJ1-5|TRBV27
CASSIDRGNQPQHF
TGTGCCAGCAGCATTGACAGGGGGAATCAGCCCCAGCATTTT
>once|-|TRBJ1-2|TRBV12-3/TRBV12-4
CASSFGRNYGYTF
TGTGCCAGCAGTTTTGGCAGGAACTATGGCTACACCTTC
>-|TRBD1|TRBJ1-6|TRBV5-1
CASSRDRGESPLHF
TGCGCCAGCAGCCGGGACAGGGGGGAATCACCCCTCCACTTT
>few|-|TRBJ2-5|TRBV24-1
CATSDRSSQGGETQYF
TGTGCCACCAGTGACAGGAGTTCCCAAGGCGGAGAGACCCAGTACTTC
>-|-|TRBJ1-5|TRBV7-7
CASSAPSLTRNDSNQPQHF
TGTGCTAGCAGCGCCCCCTCCCTGACACGAAATGATAGCAATCAGCCCCAGCATTTT
>-|-|TRBJ1-2|TRBV20-1
CSARDLGRANYGYTF
TGCAGTGCTAGAGATTTAGGCAGGGCGAACTATGGCTACACCTTC
>few|-|TRBJ1-3|TRBV6-1
CASSEGRNALGNTIYF
TGTGCCAGCAGTGAAGGGCGGAATGCTCTGGGAAACACCATATATTTT
>once|-|TRBJ1-1|TRBV19
CASREGRDTEAFF
TGTGCCAGTAGGGAAGGACGGGACACTGAAGCTTTCTTT
>-|TRBD2|TRBJ2-3|TRBV25-1
CASSDWTSGRGNTQYF
TGTGCCAGCAGTGACTGGACTAGCGGGAGGGGCAATACGCAGTATTTT
>-|TRBD2|TRBJ2-3|TRBV20-1
CSARRPGLAVKDTQYF
TGCAGTGCTAGGCGACCGGGACTAGCTGTAAAGGATACGCAGTATTTT
>-|-|TRBJ2-3|TRBV7-2
CASSLEAGTTSTDTQYF
TGTGCCAGCAGCTTAGAGGCCGGGACAACAAGCACAGATACGCAGTATTTT
>-|-|TRBJ1-1|TRBV20-1
CSARGAELMNTEAFF
TGCAGTGCTAGAGGGGCAGAATTGATGAACACTGAAGCTTTCTTT
>-|-|TRBJ1-6|TRBV6-1
CASSPKPHNSPLHF
TGTGCCAGCAGCCCAAAGCCACATAATTCACCCCTCCACTTT
>-|TRBD2|TRBJ2-5|TRBV20-1
CSPAGEVETQYF
TGCAGTCCAGCGGGAGAGGTAGAGACCCAGTACTTC
>-|-|TRBJ2-5|TRBV20-1
CSARPGLAQETQYF
TGCAGTGCTAGACCGGGGCTAGCCCAAGAGACCCAGTACTTC
>-|-|TRBJ1-1|TRBV20-1
CSARDAQAGNTEAFF
TGCAGTGCTAGAGATGCCCAGGCGGGGAACACTGAAGCTTTCTTT
>-|TRBD2|TRBJ2-2|TRBV5-1
CASSYLWGRDDTGELFF
TGCGCCAGCAGCTACCTCTGGGGGAGGGATGACACCGGGGAGCTGTTTTTT
>-|TRBD1|TRBJ1-5|TRBV27
CASSPRDRGFIVQPQHF
TGTGCCAGCAGTCCCAGGGACAGGGGTTTTATTGTTCAGCCCCAGCATTTT
>-|-|TRBJ2-5|TRBV11-2
CASSPLGETQYF
TGTGCCAGCAGCCCCCTGGGCGAGACCCAGTACTTC
>-|-|TRBJ1-5|TRBV28
CARRGADGNQPQHF
TGTGCCAGGAGAGGGGCTGATGGCAATCAGCCCCAGCATTTT
>-|-|TRBJ1-6|TRBV7-2
CASSLYSRGSPLHF
TGTGCCAGCAGCTTATATTCGAGAGGTTCACCCCTCCACTTT
>-|-|TRBJ2-7|TRBV10-3
CAIRTAGYEQYF
TGTGCCATCAGGACAGCGGGCTACGAGCAGTACTTC
>few|TRBD2|TRBJ2-2|TRBV24-1
CATTAGAGELFF
TGTGCCACCACGGCGGGGGCCGGGGAGCTGTTTTTT
>-|-|TRBJ2-5|TRBV7-8
CASSSTWGYQETQYF
TGTGCCAGCAGCTCCACCTGGGGTTATCAAGAGACCCAGTACTTC
>-|TRBD1|TRBJ1-4|TRBV20-1
CSARPGTGSEKLFF
TGCAGTGCCAGGCCCGGGACAGGGAGTGAAAAACTGTTTTTT